This T cell receptor beta chain was documented in a study of monozygotic twins with inflammatory bowel disease (dated by TCRdb to the late 2010s). A note on the overall study: In total, approximately 28 monozygotic twin pairs made up the full study: 19 Danish pairs, all IBD-discordant, plus nine German pairs, of which four were IBD-concordant and five were IBD-discordant. The search for disease-associated traits relied mainly on comparing, within discordant pairs, IBD patients with their genetically identical healthy co-twins. Each individual had, on average, about 151 000 unique TCRalpha sequences and 181 000 unique TCRbeta sequences available for analysis. What the research found in general, with its limitations: The analysis was unable to tell apart different T cell subtypes. Because patients were on differing immunosuppressive treatments, the repertoires may have picked up extra background noise and inter-individual variability. A decrease in TCRbeta repertoire diversity, as measured by inverse Simpson index, was observed in IBD patients compared with their healthy co-twins. No difference in repertoire similarity was observed between concordant and discordant twins, possibly owing to limited statistical power. IBD patients shared fewer clonotypes with other individuals than healthy twins did, most markedly in patients showing signs of disease activity. The results gave no support for a single strong signal or clonotype linked to IBD.

The germline V gene encodes CDR1 MNHEY and CDR2 SVGAGI. Reading from cysteine to phenylalanine, the CDR3 counts 13 amino acids. The entry carries no DNA sequence. From each donor, a roughly 2.3 ml peripheral blood sample was collected into PAXgene tubes and stored at -80 degrees C. Without T cell sorting, total RNA was isolated from whole blood using the PAXgene blood miRNA kit on an automated QIAcube. Peripheral blood from monozygotic twin pairs who were concordant or discordant for inflammatory bowel disease underwent deep TCRalpha and TCRbeta repertoire profiling using unique molecular barcoding. Smoking habits were recorded for all twin pairs, with individuals classified as current, former or never smokers. Notes on this clonotype: It has no known antigen specificity.

Libraries were constructed by 5' RACE. The input for every TCR library was roughly 3,300 ng of total RNA. For each sample, cDNA synthesis was carried out in eight separate reactions using SMARTScribe reverse transcriptase. Unique molecular identifiers containing a 6-nucleotide sample barcode were introduced through template switching during cDNA synthesis. TCRalpha and TCRbeta cDNA was amplified in two nested PCRs of around 15 and 9 cycles, and bead purification was carried out after each PCR. Before amplification, cDNA was treated with uracil DNA-glycosylase and purified using the QIAquick PCR purification kit. The second PCR was the step at which Illumina TruSeq-compatible adapters and sample-specific barcodes were added. TapeStation and Qubit were used to check library quality and concentration, and 4.5 to 6 ng of each library was pooled. Sequencing of pooled libraries was carried out on an Illumina HiSeq2500 single-index Rapid Run using 2 x 100 bp reads and custom sequencing primers. The study's own analysis went as follows. UMI-based consensus assembly with MiGEC version 1.2.6 was used to correct PCR and sequencing errors. MiXCR version 2.1.1 handled V(D)J alignment, clonotype assembly and CDR3 extraction. Normalisation of gene usage, clonotype sharing and MAIT/NKT TCR abundance was achieved by analysing the top 1000, 10 000 and 20 000 clonotypes per sample. Diversity was computed as the inverse Simpson index with the vegan R package after downsampling to 27 000 UMIs. Paired Mann-Whitney U tests were applied to discordant twin pairs, and Benjamini-Hochberg correction was used for multiple testing. TCRdb reprocessed the reads and lists each CDR3 protein sequence as a single entry, with no DNA. It is TCRdb's table, rather than the study itself, that gives the V and J calls and clone size. The table for this sample lists just over 300,000 distinct CDR3 sequences. Roughly 5.2% of the sample belongs to the ten largest clones.

The TCR sequence derives from a human donor with ulcerative colitis or Crohn's disease, or a healthy co-twin of an affected twin (not recorded which). Material: blood. Recombination connected TRBV6-5 to TRBJ2-3. This receptor has the CDR3 CASSYEAADTQYF.